This is a list of T cell receptor beta chains from one sample in a study of patients and donors after allogeneic stem cell transplantation. A single record per CDR3 protein comes from TCRdb applying MiXCR to the RT-PCR reads. Among approximately 31,000 distinct CDR3 sequences listed, about 37% were seen once. The sample consisted of blood, either unsorted or a sorted T cell fraction (not recorded which). The receptors stem from a human donor who was either an allogeneic HSCT recipient or a stem cell or donor lymphocyte infusion donor (not recorded which). It is not recorded whose cells these are; they may come from a transplant donor. Both conserved end residues are part of each CDR3. The order of the fields is clone size, J gene, V gene, D gene, CDR3 DNA, CDR3 protein. A D gene is named only where the DNA matches it firmly. Rows may omit the clone size; those that give it use once, few, many or a size class.

size: -; J: TRBJ1-1; V: TRBV29-1; D: -; DNA: TGCAGCGAGACCGCACTTAACACTGAAGCTTTCTTT; CDR3: CSETALNTEAFF
size: -; J: TRBJ2-5; V: TRBV7-2; D: -; DNA: TGTGCCAGCAGCTTTGGGCGGCAAGAGACCCAGTACTTC; CDR3: CASSFGRQETQYF
size: -; J: TRBJ2-2; V: TRBV18; D: -; DNA: TGTGCCAGCTCACCGCCGGCCAGAGACACCGGGGAGCTGTTTTTT; CDR3: CASSPPARDTGELFF
size: -; J: TRBJ1-5; V: TRBV12-3/TRBV12-4; D: -; DNA: TGTGCCAGCAGTTCGCAGGGGAGTCAGCCCCAGCATTTT; CDR3: CASSSQGSQPQHF
size: -; J: TRBJ2-3; V: TRBV12-3/TRBV12-4; D: TRBD1; DNA: TGTGCCAGCCGATCCTCGGGACAGGGGGCTGGAAATACGCAGTATTTT; CDR3: CASRSSGQGAGNTQYF
size: -; J: TRBJ2-2; V: TRBV20-1; D: TRBD1; DNA: TGCAGTGCTGAAGACAGGGCGAGGAACACCGGGGAGCTGTTTTTT; CDR3: CSAEDRARNTGELFF
size: -; J: TRBJ1-2; V: TRBV10-3; D: -; DNA: TGTGCCATCAGTGAGCAACAGGGAAACTATGGCTACACCTTC; CDR3: CAISEQQGNYGYTF
size: -; J: TRBJ2-2; V: TRBV29-1; D: TRBD1; DNA: TGCAGCGTCGCTCCCGGGGACAGGGCGAACACCGGGGAGCTGTTTTTT; CDR3: CSVAPGDRANTGELFF
size: -; J: TRBJ1-2; V: TRBV4-3; D: -; DNA: TGCGCCAGCAGCTTAGGCGGAGAAAACTATGGCTACACCTTC; CDR3: CASSLGGENYGYTF
size: -; J: TRBJ2-3; V: TRBV4-2; D: -; DNA: TGTGCCAGCAGCCAAGAGAGGAGACGGACTAGCACAGATACGCAGTATTTT; CDR3: CASSQERRRTSTDTQYF
size: -; J: TRBJ2-1; V: TRBV20-1; D: -; DNA: TGCAGTGCTAGAGTCAGGGAGTCCTACAATGAGCAGTTCTTC; CDR3: CSARVRESYNEQFF
size: few; J: TRBJ2-5; V: TRBV15; D: -; DNA: TGTGCCACCAGCACCCAGTACCAAGAGACCCAGTACTTC; CDR3: CATSTQYQETQYF
size: -; J: TRBJ1-2; V: TRBV12-3/TRBV12-4; D: -; DNA: TGTGCCAGCACCCGGCACCGTTACTATGGCTACACCTTC; CDR3: CASTRHRYYGYTF
size: -; J: TRBJ1-5; V: TRBV20-1; D: -; DNA: TGCAGTGCTAGAGATGAGGGACGGACTAATCAGCCCCAGCATTTT; CDR3: CSARDEGRTNQPQHF
size: -; J: TRBJ2-5; V: TRBV7-3; D: -; DNA: TGTGCCAGCAGCTTAAGGGCTAGAGGGGAGACCCAGTACTTC; CDR3: CASSLRARGETQYF
size: few; J: TRBJ2-7; V: TRBV6-2/TRBV6-3; D: -; DNA: TGTGCCAGCAGTATCCCGACGGAAACCTACGAGCAGTACTTC; CDR3: CASSIPTETYEQYF
size: -; J: TRBJ1-5; V: TRBV7-2; D: -; DNA: TGTGCCAGCAGCCCCTGGTCCCAAGGGGATCAGCCCCAGCATTTT; CDR3: CASSPWSQGDQPQHF
size: -; J: TRBJ2-7; V: TRBV18; D: TRBD1; DNA: TGTGCCAGCTCACCAGAGGGACAGGGGTATCGGGAGCAGTACTTC; CDR3: CASSPEGQGYREQYF
size: -; J: TRBJ1-6; V: TRBV27; D: -; DNA: TGTGCCAGCAGTTTATCGATGGGGGCATCCTATAATTCACCCCTCCACTTT; CDR3: CASSLSMGASYNSPLHF
size: -; J: TRBJ1-2; V: TRBV6-2/TRBV6-3; D: TRBD1; DNA: TGTGCCAGCAGTTACCCACAGGGGATCCGGGGCTATGGCTACACCTTC; CDR3: CASSYPQGIRGYGYTF
size: -; J: TRBJ2-7; V: TRBV29-1; D: -; DNA: TGCAGCGTTGAACCCCTAAAGGGCTACGAGCAGTACTTC; CDR3: CSVEPLKGYEQYF
size: -; J: TRBJ1-2; V: TRBV29-1; D: -; DNA: TGCAGCGTTGCTAGGACGGAGTATGGCTACACCTTC; CDR3: CSVARTEYGYTF
size: few; J: TRBJ1-2; V: TRBV5-1; D: -; DNA: TGCGCCAGCAGCCTCTCGGGAGCCTATGGCTACACCTTC; CDR3: CASSLSGAYGYTF
size: few; J: TRBJ1-1; V: TRBV6-6; D: -; DNA: TGTGCCAGCAGTCCTCGTGGATTGGTAGCTTTCTTT; CDR3: CASSPRGLVAFF
size: -; J: TRBJ2-5; V: TRBV25-1; D: TRBD1; DNA: TGTGCCAGCAGTGAATATGGACAGGGGTCGTGGGAGACCCAGTACTTC; CDR3: CASSEYGQGSWETQYF
size: -; J: TRBJ1-2; V: TRBV6-2/TRBV6-3; D: TRBD1; DNA: TGTGCCAGCAGACGGACAGGACACTATGGCTACACCTTC; CDR3: CASRRTGHYGYTF
size: many; J: TRBJ2-2; V: TRBV20-1; D: TRBD1; DNA: TGCAGTGCTAGAGTAGACAGGGGCACCGGGGAGCTGTTTTTT; CDR3: CSARVDRGTGELFF
size: -; J: TRBJ2-7; V: TRBV7-9; D: -; DNA: TGTGCCAGCAGCGAAGCCTACGAGCAGTACTTC; CDR3: CASSEAYEQYF
size: -; J: TRBJ1-5; V: TRBV20-1; D: -; DNA: TGCAGTGCACACCGGGACAGCAATCAGCCCCAGCATTTT; CDR3: CSAHRDSNQPQHF
size: -; J: TRBJ1-2; V: TRBV10-3; D: -; DNA: TGTGCCATCAGTGAGTCTGCAAAAAAGGGGGATCTTTATGGCTACACCTTC; CDR3: CAISESAKKGDLYGYTF
size: -; J: TRBJ2-1; V: TRBV6-2/TRBV6-3; D: TRBD2; DNA: TGTGCCAGCAGAGGACTAGGCCAGTACAATGAGCAGTTCTTC; CDR3: CASRGLGQYNEQFF
size: -; J: TRBJ2-3; V: TRBV12-3/TRBV12-4; D: -; DNA: TGTGCCAGCAGTCCGGACGGAGCGGATACGCAGTATTTT; CDR3: CASSPDGADTQYF
size: -; J: TRBJ1-1; V: TRBV27; D: -; DNA: TGTGCCACCAGTAGGGGAGACACTGAAGCTTTCTTT; CDR3: CATSRGDTEAFF
size: -; J: TRBJ1-2; V: TRBV20-1; D: -; DNA: TGCAGCGCGTCGGGGGGGAACTATGGCTACACCTTC; CDR3: CSASGGNYGYTF
size: -; J: TRBJ2-1; V: TRBV12-3/TRBV12-4; D: TRBD1; DNA: TGTGCCAGCATCTCGGACAGGGGTTCTCCTAATGAGCAGTTCTTC; CDR3: CASISDRGSPNEQFF
size: -; J: TRBJ2-1; V: TRBV7-6; D: -; DNA: TGTGCCAGCAGCTTCCTAGGGCCTTACAATGAGCAGTTCTTC; CDR3: CASSFLGPYNEQFF
size: -; J: TRBJ1-6; V: TRBV12-3/TRBV12-4; D: -; DNA: TGTGCCAGCAGTTTCCCGAGGACCGAAAGCTCCTATAATTCACCCCTCCACTTT; CDR3: CASSFPRTESSYNSPLHF
size: -; J: TRBJ2-7; V: TRBV7-9; D: -; DNA: TGTGCCAGCAGCGATCCCTTAGACGGCGAGCAGTACTTC; CDR3: CASSDPLDGEQYF
size: -; J: TRBJ2-7; V: TRBV5-1; D: -; DNA: TGCGCCAGCAGCCCCTCGACAGCGGACTACGAGCAGTACTTC; CDR3: CASSPSTADYEQYF
size: -; J: TRBJ2-3; V: TRBV10-3; D: -; DNA: TGTGCCATCAGTGAGTTTATGCGGGATACGCAGTATTTT; CDR3: CAISEFMRDTQYF
size: -; J: TRBJ2-3; V: TRBV5-5; D: TRBD2; DNA: TGTGCCAGCAGTTATAGCGGGGCGCCGGATACGCAGTATTTT; CDR3: CASSYSGAPDTQYF
size: many; J: TRBJ1-2; V: TRBV10-2; D: -; DNA: TGCGCCAGCAGTGAGTCGACCGTCCGCCACTATGGCTACACCTTC; CDR3: CASSESTVRHYGYTF
size: many; J: TRBJ1-1; V: TRBV6-4; D: -; DNA: TGTGCCAGCAGTGATGTGCTGCAAAACACTGAAGCTTTCTTT; CDR3: CASSDVLQNTEAFF
size: few; J: TRBJ2-3; V: TRBV4-3; D: -; DNA: TGCGCCAGCAGCCCCAGGACGGGGCCAGATACGCAGTATTTT; CDR3: CASSPRTGPDTQYF
size: -; J: TRBJ1-6; V: TRBV7-2; D: -; DNA: TGTGCCAGCAGCTTAGCAGGATTGTATAATTCACCCCTCCACTTT; CDR3: CASSLAGLYNSPLHF
size: -; J: TRBJ1-5; V: TRBV18; D: -; DNA: TGTGCCAGCTCACCGGGTATAGGGCAGCCCCAGCATTTT; CDR3: CASSPGIGQPQHF
size: few; J: TRBJ2-3; V: TRBV5-1; D: -; DNA: TGCGCCAGCAGCTTGGAGGCTAGCTTAGATACGCAGTATTTT; CDR3: CASSLEASLDTQYF
size: few; J: TRBJ1-1; V: TRBV28; D: TRBD1; DNA: TGTGCCAGCAGTCCCCGGGACAGCCTGAACACTGAAGCTTTCTTT; CDR3: CASSPRDSLNTEAFF
size: few; J: TRBJ1-2; V: TRBV7-2; D: -; DNA: TGTGCCAGCAGCTTAAGGGGACTTGACTATGGCTACACCTTC; CDR3: CASSLRGLDYGYTF
size: -; J: TRBJ2-5; V: TRBV20-1; D: TRBD2; DNA: TGCAGTGCAGGGACTAGCACCGAGACCCAGTACTTC; CDR3: CSAGTSTETQYF
size: -; J: TRBJ1-3; V: TRBV5-5; D: -; DNA: TGTGCCAGCAGCCACAGAAACTCTGGAAACACCATATATTTT; CDR3: CASSHRNSGNTIYF
size: few; J: TRBJ1-2; V: TRBV7-9; D: TRBD1; DNA: TGTGCCAGCAGCTTAGCGGGGACAGGGGACGGCTACACCTTC; CDR3: CASSLAGTGDGYTF
size: -; J: TRBJ1-2; V: TRBV29-1; D: TRBD1; DNA: TGCAGCGTTGCTACAGGGGGGGACTATGGCTACACCTTC; CDR3: CSVATGGDYGYTF
size: -; J: TRBJ1-6; V: TRBV5-5; D: -; DNA: TGTGCCAGCAGCTTGGATTTGATTCCCCTCCACTTT; CDR3: CASSLDLIPLHF
size: -; J: TRBJ1-4; V: TRBV29-1; D: -; DNA: TGCAGCGTTGCTGGTCAGGGTGGTGAAAAACTGTTTTTT; CDR3: CSVAGQGGEKLFF